This T cell receptor (beta chain) was documented in a study of shared clonotypes between healthy human individuals. Notes on the study in general: A small donor pool kept down the genetic and exposure-history diversity that was represented. Memory subsets generally showed lower estimated richness than naive subsets.

The assay used deep level. Libraries were prepared by immunoSEQ multiplex PCR; TCRdb keeps only in-frame clonotypes and omits some of them. The sample carries about 980,000 clones, more than 75% recorded once. As concerns this clone: What it binds is unknown.

The sequence derives from a man between 18 and 35 years old in good health. Sequencing input: memory CD4+ T cells sorted from blood. Subset noted: CD45RA-negative fraction.

Here the CDR3 DNA reads TGTGCCAGCAGTGAGACAGGGAATTCACCCCTCCACTTT. Protein: CASSETGNSPLHF. V and J are TRBV6-4 and TRBJ1-6; 7 bases are shared with TRBD1. Germline V CDR1 and CDR2: MRHNA, SNTAGT. This CDR3 has 13 amino acids. The junction had 0 bases not matched to a gene; V was cut back by 3 bases and J by 7 bases.